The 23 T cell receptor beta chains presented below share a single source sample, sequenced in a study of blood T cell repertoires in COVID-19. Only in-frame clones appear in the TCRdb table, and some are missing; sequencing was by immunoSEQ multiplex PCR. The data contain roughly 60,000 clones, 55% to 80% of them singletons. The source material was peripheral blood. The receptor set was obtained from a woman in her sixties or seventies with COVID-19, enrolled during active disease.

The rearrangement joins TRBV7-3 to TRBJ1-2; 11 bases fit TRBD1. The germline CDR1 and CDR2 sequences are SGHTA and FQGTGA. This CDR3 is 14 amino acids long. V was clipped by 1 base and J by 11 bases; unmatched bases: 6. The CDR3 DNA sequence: TGTGCCAGCAGCTTAATCCACGGGACAGGGGGTTACACCTTC. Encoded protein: CASSLIHGTGGYTF.

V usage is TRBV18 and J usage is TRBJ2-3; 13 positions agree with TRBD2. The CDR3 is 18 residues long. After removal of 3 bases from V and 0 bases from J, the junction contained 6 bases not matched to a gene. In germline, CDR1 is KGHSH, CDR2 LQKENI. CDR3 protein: CASSPRLAGGSSTDTQYF. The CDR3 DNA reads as TGTGCCAGCTCACCGAGACTAGCGGGGGGCTCTAGCACAGATACGCAGTATTTT.

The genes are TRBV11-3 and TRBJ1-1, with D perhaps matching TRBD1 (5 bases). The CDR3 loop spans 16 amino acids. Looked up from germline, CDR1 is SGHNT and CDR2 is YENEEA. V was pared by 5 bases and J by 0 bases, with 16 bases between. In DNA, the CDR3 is TGTGCCAGCAGCCCGGGGGAGACTTTTATGAACACTGAAGCTTTCTTT. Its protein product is CASSPGETFMNTEAFF.

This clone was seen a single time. CDR3 in amino acids: CASTPGATNYGYTF. CDR3 nucleotide sequence: TGTGCCAGCACCCCTGGGGCCACTAACTATGGCTACACCTTC. The chain employs TRBV28 and TRBJ1-2; a weak D match, TRBD1 (5 bases). V lost 7 bases and J 0 bases, leaving 12 bases between the germline ends. The CDR3 runs 14 residues. Germline V gives CDR1 MDHEN, CDR2 SYDVKM.

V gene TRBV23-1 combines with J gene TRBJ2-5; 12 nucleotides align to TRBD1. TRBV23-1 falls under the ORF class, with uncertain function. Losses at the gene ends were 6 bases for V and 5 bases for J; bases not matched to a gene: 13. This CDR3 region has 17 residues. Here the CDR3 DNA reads TGCGCCAGCAGCCAGGGTACCCGGGACAGGGGGCGGGAGACCCAGTACTTC. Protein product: CASSQGTRDRGRETQYF.

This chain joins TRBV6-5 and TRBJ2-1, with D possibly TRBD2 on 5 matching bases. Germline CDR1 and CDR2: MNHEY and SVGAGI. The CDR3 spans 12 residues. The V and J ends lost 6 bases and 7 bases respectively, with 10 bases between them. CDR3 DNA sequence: TGTGCCAGCAGCCTCGGCGGGAATGAGCAGTTCTTC. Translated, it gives CASSLGGNEQFF.

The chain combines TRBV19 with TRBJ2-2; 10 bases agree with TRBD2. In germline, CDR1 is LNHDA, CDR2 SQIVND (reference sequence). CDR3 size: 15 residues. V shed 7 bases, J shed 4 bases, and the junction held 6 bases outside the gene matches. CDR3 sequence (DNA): TGTGCCAGTACGGTCCTAGCGGGAGTCACCGGGGAGCTGTTTTTT. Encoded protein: CASTVLAGVTGELFF.

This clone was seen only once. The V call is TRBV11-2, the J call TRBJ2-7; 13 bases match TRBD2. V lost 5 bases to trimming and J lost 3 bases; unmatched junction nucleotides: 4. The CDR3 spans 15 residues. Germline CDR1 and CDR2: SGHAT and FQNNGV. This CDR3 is CASSPRTSGGYEQYV. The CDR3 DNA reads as TGTGCCAGCAGCCCCAGGACTAGCGGGGGCTACGAGCAGTACGTC.

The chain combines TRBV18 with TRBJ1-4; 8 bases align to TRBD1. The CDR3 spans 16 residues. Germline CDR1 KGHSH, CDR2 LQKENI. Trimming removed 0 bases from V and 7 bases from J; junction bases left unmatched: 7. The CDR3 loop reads CASSPPADRVFEKLFF. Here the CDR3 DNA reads TGTGCCAGCTCACCACCGGCGGACAGGGTTTTTGAAAAACTGTTTTTT.

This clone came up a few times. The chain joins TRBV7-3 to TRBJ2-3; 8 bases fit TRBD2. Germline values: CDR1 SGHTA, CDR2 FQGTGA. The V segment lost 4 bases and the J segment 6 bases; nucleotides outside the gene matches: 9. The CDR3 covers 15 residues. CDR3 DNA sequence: TGTGCCAGCAGCTCTGGAGCGGGAGCGGGGGATACGCAGTATTTT. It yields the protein CASSSGAGAGDTQYF.

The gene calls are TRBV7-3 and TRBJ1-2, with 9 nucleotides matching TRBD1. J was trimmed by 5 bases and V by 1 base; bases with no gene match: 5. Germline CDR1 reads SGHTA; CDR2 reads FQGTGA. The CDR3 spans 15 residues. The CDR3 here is CASSLNGQGIYGYTF. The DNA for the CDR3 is TGTGCCAGCAGCTTAAACGGACAGGGGATTTATGGCTACACCTTC.

The CDR3 reads CASSQGSSFYNEQFF. CDR3 DNA sequence: TGCGCCAGCAGCCAGGGGTCTAGCTTTTACAATGAGCAGTTCTTC. The gene calls are TRBV5-1 and TRBJ2-1; tentatively, D is TRBD1 (6 bases). With 4 bases removed from V and 4 bases from J, the gap between germline ends came to 15 bases. Germline values: CDR1 SGHRS, CDR2 YFSETQ. The CDR3 has 15 amino acids.

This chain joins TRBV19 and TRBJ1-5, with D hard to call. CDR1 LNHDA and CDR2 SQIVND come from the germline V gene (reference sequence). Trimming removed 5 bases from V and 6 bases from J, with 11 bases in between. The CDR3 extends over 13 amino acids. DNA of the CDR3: TGTGCCAGTAGTTCAGTGGCGGTTCAGCCCCAGCATTTT. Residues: CASSSVAVQPQHF.

The CDR3 loop reads CASSLGQGANTGELFF. The DNA for the CDR3 is TGCGCCAGCAGCTTGGGGCAGGGGGCCAACACCGGGGAGCTGTTTTTT. The chain links TRBV5-1 to TRBJ2-2; 8 nucleotides agree with TRBD1. The germline gives CDR1 SGHRS, CDR2 YFSETQ. V shed 0 bases, J shed 2 bases, and the junction held 3 bases outside the gene matches. The CDR3 extends over 16 amino acids.

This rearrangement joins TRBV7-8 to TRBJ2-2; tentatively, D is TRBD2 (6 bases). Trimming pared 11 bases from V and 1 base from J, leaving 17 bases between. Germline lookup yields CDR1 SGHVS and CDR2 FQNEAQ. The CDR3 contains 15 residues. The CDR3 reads CASQQTGLNTGELFF. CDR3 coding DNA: TGTGCCTCCCAACAGACGGGACTGAACACCGGGGAGCTGTTTTTT.

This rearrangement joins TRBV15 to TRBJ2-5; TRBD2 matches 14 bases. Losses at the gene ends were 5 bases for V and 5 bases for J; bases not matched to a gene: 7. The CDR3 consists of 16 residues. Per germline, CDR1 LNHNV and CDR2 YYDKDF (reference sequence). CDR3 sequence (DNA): TGTGCCACCAGCTCTGACTGGACTAGCGGGAGGGAGACCCAGTACTTC. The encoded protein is CATSSDWTSGRETQYF.

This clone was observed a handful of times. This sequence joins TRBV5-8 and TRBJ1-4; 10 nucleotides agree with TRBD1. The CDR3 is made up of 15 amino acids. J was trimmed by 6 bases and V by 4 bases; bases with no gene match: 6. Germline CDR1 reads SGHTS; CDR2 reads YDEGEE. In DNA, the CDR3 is TGTGCCAGCAGCAGTTCAGGGACAGGGGATGAAAAACTGTTTTTT. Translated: CASSSSGTGDEKLFF. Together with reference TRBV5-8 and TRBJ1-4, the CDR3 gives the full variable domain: EAGVTQSPTHLIKTRGQQATLRCSPISGHTSVYWYQQALGLGLQFLLWYDEGEERNRGNFPPRFSGRQFPNYSSELNVNALELEDSALYLCASSSSGTGDEKLFFGSGTQLSVL.

The CDR3 coding sequence is TGTGCCAGCAGTGATGCTCCGGGACAACACTCCTGGGACACTGAAGCTTTCTTT. This sequence encodes CASSDAPGQHSWDTEAFF. V usage is TRBV2 and J usage is TRBJ1-1; TRBD1 is a possible D gene (6 bases). CDR1 and CDR2 (germline): SNHLY, FYNNEI. The CDR3 contains 18 residues. Trimming cost V 3 bases and J 3 bases, with 23 bases left between them.

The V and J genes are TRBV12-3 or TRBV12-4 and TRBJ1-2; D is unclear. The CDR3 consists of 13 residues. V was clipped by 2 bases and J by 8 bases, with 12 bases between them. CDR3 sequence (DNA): TGTGCCAGCAGTTTATTTCAGATTGAAGGCTACACCTTC. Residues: CASSLFQIEGYTF.

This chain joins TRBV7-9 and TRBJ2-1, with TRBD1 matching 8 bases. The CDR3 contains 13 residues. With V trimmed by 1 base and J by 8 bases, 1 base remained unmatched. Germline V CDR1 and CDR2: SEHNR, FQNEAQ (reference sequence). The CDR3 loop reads CASSLDRGDEQFF. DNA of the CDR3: TGTGCCAGCAGCTTAGACAGGGGGGATGAGCAGTTCTTC.

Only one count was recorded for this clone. The chain's CDR3 is CASSPGTGRAYNEQFF. DNA for the CDR3: TGTGCCAGCAGCCCAGGGACTGGCCGGGCCTACAATGAGCAGTTCTTC. V gene TRBV11-3 combines with J gene TRBJ2-1; maybe TRBD2 (6 bases). CDR3 length: 16 amino acids. With 5 bases removed from V and 2 bases from J, the gap between germline ends came to 16 bases. The germline gives CDR1 SGHNT, CDR2 YENEEA.

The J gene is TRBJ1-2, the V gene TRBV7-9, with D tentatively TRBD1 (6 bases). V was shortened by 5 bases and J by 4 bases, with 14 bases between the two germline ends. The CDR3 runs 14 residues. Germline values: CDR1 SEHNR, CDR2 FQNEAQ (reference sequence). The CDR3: CASSMNRAPYGYTF. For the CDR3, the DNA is TGTGCCAGCAGCATGAACAGGGCCCCCTATGGCTACACCTTC. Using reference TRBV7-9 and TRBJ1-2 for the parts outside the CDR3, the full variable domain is DTGVSQNPRHKITKRGQNVTFRCDPISEHNRLYWYRQTLGQGPEFLTYFQNEAQLEKSRLLSDRFSAERPKGSFSTLEIQRTEQGDSAMYLCASSMNRAPYGYTFGSGTRLTVV.

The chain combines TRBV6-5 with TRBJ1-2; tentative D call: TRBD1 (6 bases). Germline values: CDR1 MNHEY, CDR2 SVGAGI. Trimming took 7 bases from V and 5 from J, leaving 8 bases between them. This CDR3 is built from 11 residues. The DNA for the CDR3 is TGTGCCAGCACCCAGGGGTATGGCTACACCTTC. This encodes CASTQGYGYTF.